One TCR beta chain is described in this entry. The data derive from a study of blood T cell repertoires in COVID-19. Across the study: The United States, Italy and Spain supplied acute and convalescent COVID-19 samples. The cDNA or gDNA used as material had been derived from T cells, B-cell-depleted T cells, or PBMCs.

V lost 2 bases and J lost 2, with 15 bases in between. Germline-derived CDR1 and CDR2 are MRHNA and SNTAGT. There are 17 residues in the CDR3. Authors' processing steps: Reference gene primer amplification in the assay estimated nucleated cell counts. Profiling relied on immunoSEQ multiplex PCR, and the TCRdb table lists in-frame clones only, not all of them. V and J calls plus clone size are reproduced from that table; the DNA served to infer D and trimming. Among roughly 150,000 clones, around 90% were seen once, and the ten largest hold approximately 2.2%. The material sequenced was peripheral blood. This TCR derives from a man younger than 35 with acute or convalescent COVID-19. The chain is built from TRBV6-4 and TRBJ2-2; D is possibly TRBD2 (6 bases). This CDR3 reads CASSDHIGGINTGELFF. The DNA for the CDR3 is TGTGCCAGCAGTGACCACATTGGGGGGATCAACACCGGGGAGCTGTTTTTT.